The 6 T cell receptor beta chains reported below all come from one sample, sequenced in a study of T cell repertoires in cytomegalovirus infection (dated by TCRdb to the late 2010s). For these receptors, no antigen is known. The run used an Illumina HiSeq 1500. TCRdb reprocessed the public reads (quality trimming at Q25 with fastp, clone calling with MiXCR) and kept in-frame beta chains. CDR3 protein sequences are deduplicated, and each keeps its most common genes and DNA. The sample records fewer than 1,000,000 distinct CDR3 sequences, 30% to 40% of which are singletons. The ten largest clones represent 13% of the sample. The treatment or condition label of this sample denotes: in vitro stimulation with specific CMV peptide epitopes to enrich CMV-specific T cells. The source material was cultured CD8+ T cells from PBMCs, sampled from culture after CMV antigen stimulation. All receptors come from a human donor in good health (CMV status not recorded). Some clones in this sample may be carry-over from other donors' samples.

The V call is TRBV4-3, the J call TRBJ1-1; possibly TRBD1 for D (5 bases). Germline assignment: CDR1 LGHNA and CDR2 YSLEER. The CDR3 contains 14 residues. V was trimmed by 4 bases and J by 4 bases, leaving 13 bases between them. CDR3 nucleotide sequence: TGCGCCAGCAGCCGCAAGGGGTTGTCCACTGAAGCTTTCTTT. Translated, it gives CASSRKGLSTEAFF.

The chain employs TRBV4-1 and TRBJ2-7; weak D call: TRBD2 (6 bases). The V end was cut by 3 bases, the J end by 5 bases, with 14 bases between. The CDR3 has 14 residues. Per germline, CDR1 MGHRA and CDR2 YSYEKL. CDR3 sequence: CASSQEQWGDEQYV. The DNA of the CDR3 is TGCGCCAGCAGCCAGGAGCAATGGGGGGACGAGCAGTACGTC.

This rearrangement joins TRBV3-1 to TRBJ2-6; D may be TRBD2 (5 bases). This CDR3 comprises 16 residues. In germline, CDR1 is LGHDT, CDR2 YNNKEL (reference sequence). Trimming cost V 0 bases and J 6 bases, with 12 bases left between them. CDR3: CASSQDSGLVANVLTF. Here the CDR3 DNA reads TGTGCCAGCAGCCAAGATTCTGGACTGGTGGCCAACGTCCTGACTTTC.

Points on this clonotype: Its ends do not fully match the called genes, so a read error is possible. The chain links TRBV7-2 to TRBJ2-5; a possible D gene is TRBD2 (5 bases). CDR1 and CDR2 (germline): SGHTA, FQGNSA. This CDR3 comprises 12 residues. Here the CDR3 reads CVSSLARETQYF. The CDR3 DNA reads as TGTGTCAGCAGCTTAGCGCGCGAGACCCAGTACTTC. The whole variable domain, filled in from reference TRBV7-2 and TRBJ2-5, reads GAGVSQSPSNKVTEKGKDVELRCDPISGHTALYWYRQSLGQGLEFLIYFQGNSAPDKSGLPSDRFSAERTGGSVSTLTIQRTQQEDSAVYLCVSSLARETQYFGPGTRLLVL.

This clonotype was detected ten times or more. The rearrangement uses TRBV7-8 and TRBJ2-7; weak D call: TRBD1 (5 bases). Germline V CDR1 and CDR2: SGHVS, FQNEAQ. The CDR3 runs 16 residues. The V end was cut by 1 base, the J end by 4 bases, with 17 bases between. The CDR3 DNA sequence: TGTGCCAGCAGCTTAGATTCCGGACACTTATTATACGAGCAGTACTTC. It yields the protein CASSLDSGHLLYEQYF.

This clonotype was seen ten or more times. The chain is built from TRBV7-6 and TRBJ2-2, with a weak D call TRBD1 (5 bases). CDR3 size: 17 residues. V was shortened by 8 bases and J by 3 bases, with 22 bases between the two germline ends. The germline V gene has CDR1 SGHVS and CDR2 FNYEAQ. CDR3 in DNA: TGTGCCAGCTCTCTCCGTGAGCAGGGTGGCGACACCGGGGAGCTGTTTTTT. This codes for CASSLREQGGDTGELFF.